The TCR beta chain under discussion was sequenced for a study of blood T cells in healthy people across ages. Study-wide findings and caveats: Diversity of TCR beta correlated strongly with naive T cell percentage.

With a J-beta primer mix and a sample-barcoded 5' primer, a second PCR ran 7 to 11 cycles. TCRdb recomputed calls from the 5' RACE reads with MiXCR, one row per CDR3 protein. The data hold around 940,000 distinct CDR3 sequences, with roughly 47% observed a single time. The V gene lost 4 bases and the J gene lost 7 bases, with 29 bases spanning the gap. This CDR3 region has 19 residues. This clonotype was counted only a few times. The antigen is undetermined. The source of this sequence is a woman aged 60-75 years in good health. The sequencing input was blood. The J gene is TRBJ2-1, the V gene TRBV12-3 or TRBV12-4; D possibly corresponds to TRBD2 (5 bases). CDR3 residues: CASSSIVGGEDWRVNEQFF. The DNA of the CDR3 is TGTGCCAGCAGTTCAATCGTAGGAGGCGAGGATTGGCGGGTGAATGAGCAGTTCTTC.